A selection of T cell receptor beta chains follows, all from one sample in a study of neurological immune-mediated disorders. MiXCR was run by TCRdb on the 5' RACE reads, yielding one entry per CDR3 protein. The table includes 30,000 to 40,000 distinct CDR3 sequences, 3.8% detected once. The sample comprised PBMCs. Receptors originate from a man aged 25-45 years with multiple sclerosis. The CDR3 runs from the conserved cysteine through the conserved F or W. Fields, in order: V gene, D gene, clone size, CDR3 length, J gene, CDR3 protein, CDR3 DNA. The D gene is left open where the match is weak. Expanded clones get a size class; other rows say once, few or many, or leave the size out.

>TRBV12-3/TRBV12-4|NA|NA|13|TRBJ1-4
CASSSRGNEKLFF
TGTGCCAGCAGTTCCAGGGGTAATGAAAAACTGTTTTTT
>TRBV5-1|NA|many|14|TRBJ1-2
CASSSITSIYGYTF
TGCGCCAGCAGCTCCATTACAAGTATCTATGGCTACACCTTC
>TRBV12-3/TRBV12-4|TRBD1|many|14|TRBJ2-4
CASSSWTGTNIQYF
TGTGCCAGCAGTTCCTGGACAGGGACGAACATTCAGTACTTC
>TRBV5-6|NA|many|16|TRBJ1-5
CASSWGRGEANQPQHF
TGTGCCAGCAGCTGGGGCCGGGGTGAGGCAAATCAGCCCCAGCATTTT
>TRBV29-1|NA|medium-sized|13|TRBJ2-5
CSVEDRAQETQYF
TGCAGCGTTGAAGATCGGGCGCAAGAGACCCAGTACTTC
>TRBV3-1|TRBD1|NA|18|TRBJ2-3
CASSRRDRGPRGLDTQYF
TGTGCCAGCAGCCGTCGGGACAGGGGGCCGCGCGGATTGGATACGCAGTATTTT
>TRBV20-1|NA|many|10|TRBJ1-1
CSGHFTEAFF
TGCAGTGGTCATTTCACTGAAGCTTTCTTT
>TRBV10-3|NA|many|15|TRBJ1-1
CAISHRVSGNTEAFF
TGTGCCATCAGCCACAGGGTTTCGGGAAACACTGAAGCTTTCTTT
>TRBV12-3/TRBV12-4|NA|many|12|TRBJ2-2
CASSSYGGELFF
TGTGCCAGCAGTAGCTACGGCGGGGAGCTGTTTTTT
>TRBV18|NA|many|14|TRBJ1-2
CASSRRSEYYGYTF
TGTGCCAGCTCCCGTAGGTCAGAGTACTATGGCTACACCTTC
>TRBV5-8|NA|many|15|TRBJ2-7
CASSLQGSGSYEQYF
TGTGCCAGCAGCTTACAAGGGTCGGGCTCCTACGAGCAGTACTTC
>TRBV20-1|TRBD2|many|15|TRBJ2-3
CSAKTGTSGGDTQYF
TGCAGTGCTAAAACCGGGACTAGCGGGGGAGATACGCAGTATTTT
>TRBV6-2/TRBV6-3|NA|medium-sized|15|TRBJ2-7
CASSQPIVGFMEQYF
TGTGCCAGCAGTCAACCAATAGTAGGATTTATGGAGCAGTACTTC